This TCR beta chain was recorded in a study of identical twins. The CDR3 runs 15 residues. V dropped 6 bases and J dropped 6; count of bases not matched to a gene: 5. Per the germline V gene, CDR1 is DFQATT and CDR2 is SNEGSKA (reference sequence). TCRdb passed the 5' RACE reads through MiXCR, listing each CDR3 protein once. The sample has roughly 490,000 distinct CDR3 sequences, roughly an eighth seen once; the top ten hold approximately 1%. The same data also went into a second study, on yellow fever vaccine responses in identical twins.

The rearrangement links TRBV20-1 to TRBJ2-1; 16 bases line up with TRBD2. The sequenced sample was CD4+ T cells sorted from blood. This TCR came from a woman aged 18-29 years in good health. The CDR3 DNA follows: TGCAGTGCCGCGGGACTAGCGGGGGGGCCCAATGAGCAGTTCTTC. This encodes CSAAGLAGGPNEQFF.